The 19 T cell receptor beta chains in this list originate from one sample, sequenced in a study of OX40 agonist ivuxolimab in advanced cancers. TCRdb's copy holds only in-frame clones and misses some; the assay was immunoSEQ multiplex PCR. Among 50,000 to 70,000 clones listed, about 80% were seen once. The input for sequencing was CD4+ or CD8+ T cells sorted from blood, taken in a trial of the OX40 agonist ivuxolimab. Receptors were obtained from an adult with an advanced solid tumor such as melanoma, head and neck, liver or kidney cancer.

The genes are TRBV5-1 and TRBJ2-5; D unclear. V shed 1 base and J shed 3 bases, with 10 bases lying between them. The CDR3 runs 14 residues. CDR1 is SGHRS, CDR2 YFSETQ, per germline. The CDR3 DNA is TGCGCCAGCAGCTTGCTTCGTATCGAAGAGACCCAGTACTTC. Protein: CASSLLRIEETQYF.

The chain has TRBV10-1 and TRBJ2-7; perhaps TRBD1 as D (5 bases). CDR1 and CDR2 from the germline V gene are WNHNN and SYGVQD (reference sequence). This CDR3 spans 14 amino acids. V lost 3 bases to trimming and J lost 2 bases, with 11 bases between them. The CDR3 DNA is TGCGCCAGCAGTGACGGCCAGGGAACCTACGAGCAGTACTTC. Its protein is CASSDGQGTYEQYF.

This clone occurred once. The chain has TRBV28 and TRBJ1-1, with D possibly matching TRBD1 (5 bases). Trimming took off 4 bases at V and 1 base at J, with 7 bases between the two ends. The CDR3 runs 13 residues. Germline V gene lookup returns CDR1 MDHEN and CDR2 SYDVKM. CDR3: CASSSGGNTEAFF. The CDR3 region has the DNA TGTGCCAGCAGTTCCGGGGGGAACACTGAAGCTTTCTTT.

This chain connects TRBV6-1 to TRBJ2-5; TRBD1 agrees at 10 bases. Trimming removed 7 bases from V and 7 bases from J; junction bases left unmatched: 6. In germline, CDR1 is MNHNS, CDR2 SASEGT. This CDR3 region has 13 residues. DNA of the CDR3: TGTGCCAGCACCCCGGGACAGGGGTTGACCCAGTACTTC. Amino acid sequence: CASTPGQGLTQYF.

This clone was seen only a few times. V gene TRBV11-2 combines with J gene TRBJ2-1; tentatively, D is TRBD2 (6 bases). CDR1 is SGHAT, CDR2 FQNNGV, per germline. The CDR3 loop spans 15 amino acids. V dropped 5 bases and J dropped 6 bases, with 17 bases sitting between them. The CDR3 here is CASSVRRDSTNEQFF. DNA of the CDR3: TGTGCCAGCAGCGTCCGCCGGGACTCCACCAATGAGCAGTTCTTC.

This clone was detected only once. The chain recombines TRBV29-1 with TRBJ1-3, with a possible D match to TRBD1 (5 bases). The CDR3 runs 17 residues. V was trimmed by 5 bases and J by 1 base, leaving 21 bases between them. Per the germline V gene, CDR1 is SQVTM and CDR2 is ANQGSEA. The CDR3 DNA follows: TGCAGCGTTCTGGGGGACGAACGCCTGACTTCTGGAAACACCATATATTTT. It yields the protein CSVLGDERLTSGNTIYF.

This chain connects TRBV30 to TRBJ1-2; D perhaps matches TRBD1 (6 bases). Germline CDR1 GTSNPN, CDR2 SVGIG (reference sequence). V was shortened by 3 bases and J by 7 bases, with 12 bases between the two germline ends. CDR3 length: 12 amino acids. This CDR3 reads CAWSQGLGGYTF. The DNA of the CDR3 is TGTGCCTGGAGCCAGGGGTTGGGTGGCTACACCTTC.

This chain uses TRBV2 with TRBJ1-5, with D tentatively TRBD1 (6 bases). The CDR3 loop spans 14 amino acids. Germline V CDR1 and CDR2: SNHLY, FYNNEI. With 5 bases removed from V and 5 bases from J, the gap between germline ends came to 13 bases. The CDR3 sequence: CASSQTGMHQPQHF. In DNA form, the CDR3 reads TGTGCCAGCAGTCAAACAGGGATGCATCAGCCCCAGCATTTT.

The chain joins TRBV18 to TRBJ1-4; no firm D call. This CDR3 contains 14 residues. Germline-derived CDR1 and CDR2 are KGHSH and LQKENI. Trimming took off 5 bases at V and 8 bases at J, with 15 bases between the two ends. This CDR3 is CASSAGVSREKLFF. In nucleotides, the CDR3 is TGTGCCAGCTCAGCAGGAGTGTCGCGGGAAAAACTGTTTTTT.

The rearrangement links TRBV11-2 to TRBJ2-1; D remains unclear. Germline assignment: CDR1 SGHAT and CDR2 FQNNGV. This CDR3 contains 17 residues. With 2 bases removed from V and 0 bases from J, the gap between germline ends came to 14 bases. CDR3 region: CASSLLAPLSSYNEQFF. The CDR3 bases are TGTGCCAGCAGCTTATTGGCACCCCTGAGCTCCTACAATGAGCAGTTCTTC.

The chain employs TRBV23-1 and TRBJ2-2; 9 bases fit TRBD1. TRBV23-1 is assigned to the ORF class and has an uncertain function. Trimming took 7 bases from V and 1 from J; bases not matched to a gene: 4. The CDR3 covers 15 residues. CDR3 bases: TGCGCCAGCACCCACAGGGGGCTGAACACCGGGGAGCTGTTTTTT. Its translation is CASTHRGLNTGELFF.

This clone was counted once. V and J are TRBV9 and TRBJ1-4; tentative D call: TRBD1 (6 bases). Germline V lookup: CDR1 SGDLS, CDR2 YYNGEE. V dropped 4 bases and J dropped 5 bases, with 15 bases sitting between them. The CDR3 runs to 15 residues. The CDR3 DNA sequence: TGTGCCAGCAGCCCACGAATAGGGACAAATGAAAAACTGTTTTTT. Amino acid sequence: CASSPRIGTNEKLFF.

The V gene is TRBV5-8, the J gene TRBJ2-7, with TRBD1 matching 7 bases. There are 16 residues in the CDR3. Unmatched junction bases numbered 10, after V lost 2 bases and J lost 2 bases. Germline V gives CDR1 SGHTS, CDR2 YDEGEE. The CDR3 DNA sequence: TGTGCCAGCAGCTTTGGTACAGGGGCTCAAACCTACGAGCAGTACTTC. This translates into CASSFGTGAQTYEQYF.

The chain is built from TRBV28 and TRBJ1-5; no clear D. Germline V gives CDR1 MDHEN, CDR2 SYDVKM. The CDR3 spans 12 residues. This chain's CDR3 is CGTGESNQPQHF. CDR3 in DNA: TGTGGAACGGGAGAGAGCAATCAGCCCCAGCATTTT.

This chain joins TRBV27 and TRBJ2-3; 7 nucleotides align to TRBD2. The CDR3 is 15 amino acids. Germline loops: CDR1 MNHEY, CDR2 SMNVEV (reference sequence). J lost 4 bases, V lost 3 bases, and 7 bases had no gene match. The CDR3 bases are TGTGCCAGCAGTTTCGGGCGGGGGAGGGCAGATACGCAGTATTTT. Its protein product is CASSFGRGRADTQYF.

V and J are TRBV15 and TRBJ2-7, with 12 bases fitting TRBD1. After removal of 8 bases from V and 6 bases from J, the junction contained 11 bases not matched to a gene. CDR1 is LNHNV, CDR2 YYDKDF, per germline (reference sequence). The CDR3 sequence is 15 residues long. CDR3 coding DNA: TGTGCCACCCGACAGGGTGGGACAGGGGGCTTCGAGCAGTACTTC. Amino acids: CATRQGGTGGFEQYF.

This clone was recorded at least ten times. This chain uses TRBV5-1 with TRBJ2-2; tentative D call: TRBD2 (7 bases). Germline CDR1 SGHRS, CDR2 YFSETQ. V dropped 3 bases and J dropped 5 bases, with 11 bases sitting between them. The CDR3 is made up of 14 amino acids. CDR3 in amino acids: CASSSRGATGELFF. Here the CDR3 DNA reads TGCGCCAGCAGCTCACGGGGGGCGACCGGGGAGCTGTTTTTT.

The V and J genes are TRBV28 and TRBJ1-5; the match to TRBD1 covers 9 bases. Germline trimming cut 3 bases from V and 0 bases from J; bases unmatched to any gene: 9. Germline CDR1 MDHEN, CDR2 SYDVKM. The CDR3 totals 18 residues. The CDR3 DNA reads TGTGCCAGCAGTTTTCCGGGACAGGGTACTATTAGCAATCAGCCCCAGCATTTT. Amino acids: CASSFPGQGTISNQPQHF.

The V gene is TRBV28, the J gene TRBJ1-6; D is ambiguous. Germline assignment: CDR1 MDHEN and CDR2 SYDVKM. This CDR3 is 14 amino acids long. V lost 3 bases and J lost 10, with 13 bases in between. Written as DNA, the CDR3 is TGTGCCAGCAGTTTTAGCAGGAGGCGGTCACCCCTCCACTTT. It yields the protein CASSFSRRRSPLHF.